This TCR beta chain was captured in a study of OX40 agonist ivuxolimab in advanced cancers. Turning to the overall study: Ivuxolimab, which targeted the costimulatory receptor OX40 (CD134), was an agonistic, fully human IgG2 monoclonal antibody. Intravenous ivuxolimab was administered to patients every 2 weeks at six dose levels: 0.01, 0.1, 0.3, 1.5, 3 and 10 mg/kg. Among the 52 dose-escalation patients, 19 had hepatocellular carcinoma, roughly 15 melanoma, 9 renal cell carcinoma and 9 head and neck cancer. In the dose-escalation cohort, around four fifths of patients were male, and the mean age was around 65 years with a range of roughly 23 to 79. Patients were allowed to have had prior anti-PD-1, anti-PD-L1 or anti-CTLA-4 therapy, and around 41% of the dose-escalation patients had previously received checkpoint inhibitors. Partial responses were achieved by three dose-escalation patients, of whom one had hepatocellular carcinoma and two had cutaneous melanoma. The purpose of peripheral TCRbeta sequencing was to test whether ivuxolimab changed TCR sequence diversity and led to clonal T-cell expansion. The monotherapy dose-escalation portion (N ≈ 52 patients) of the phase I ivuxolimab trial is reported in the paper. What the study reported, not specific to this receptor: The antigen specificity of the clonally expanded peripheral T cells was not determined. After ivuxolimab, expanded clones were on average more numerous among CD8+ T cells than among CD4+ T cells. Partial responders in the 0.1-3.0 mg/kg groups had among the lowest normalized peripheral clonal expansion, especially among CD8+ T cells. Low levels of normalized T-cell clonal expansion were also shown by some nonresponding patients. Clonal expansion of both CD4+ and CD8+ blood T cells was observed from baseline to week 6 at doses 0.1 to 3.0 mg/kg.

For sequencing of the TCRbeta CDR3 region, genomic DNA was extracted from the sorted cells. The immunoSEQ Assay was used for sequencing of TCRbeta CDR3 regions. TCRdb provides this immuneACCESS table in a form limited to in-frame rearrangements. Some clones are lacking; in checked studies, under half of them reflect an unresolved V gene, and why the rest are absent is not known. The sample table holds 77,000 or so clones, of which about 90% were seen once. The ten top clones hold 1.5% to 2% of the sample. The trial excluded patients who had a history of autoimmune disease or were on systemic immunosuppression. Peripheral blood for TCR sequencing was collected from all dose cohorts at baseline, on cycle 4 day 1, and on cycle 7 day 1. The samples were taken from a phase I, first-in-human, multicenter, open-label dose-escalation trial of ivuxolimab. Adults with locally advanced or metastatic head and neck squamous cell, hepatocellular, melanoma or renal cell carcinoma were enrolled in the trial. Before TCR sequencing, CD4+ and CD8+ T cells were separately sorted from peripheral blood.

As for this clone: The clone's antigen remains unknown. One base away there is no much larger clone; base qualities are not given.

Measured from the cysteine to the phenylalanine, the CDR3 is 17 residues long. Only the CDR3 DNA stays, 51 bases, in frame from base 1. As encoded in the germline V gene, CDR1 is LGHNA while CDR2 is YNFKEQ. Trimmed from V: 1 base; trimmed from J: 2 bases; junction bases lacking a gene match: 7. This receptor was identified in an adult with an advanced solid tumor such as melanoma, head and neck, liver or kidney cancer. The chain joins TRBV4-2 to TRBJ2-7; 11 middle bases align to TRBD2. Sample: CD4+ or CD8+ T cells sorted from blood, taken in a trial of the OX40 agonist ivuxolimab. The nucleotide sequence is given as TGTGCCAGCAGCCAAGTAAATTATAGCGGGGGGGCCTACGAGCAGTACTTC. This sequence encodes CASSQVNYSGGAYEQYF.